This paragraph reports one TCR beta chain. This sample is part of a study of T cell changes during pregnancy in multiple sclerosis. Germline V CDR1 and CDR2: GTSNPN, SVGIG (reference sequence). V was shortened by 0 bases and J by 3 bases, with 12 bases between the two germline ends. The CDR3 length is 15 residues. This table comes from immunoSEQ multiplex PCR, and its TCRdb copy is limited to in-frame clones, with some not included. The table records fewer than 65,000 clones, roughly nine tenths of them present only once. The V call is TRBV30, the J call TRBJ1-3; weak D call: TRBD1 (5 bases). This receptor was obtained from a female donor in good health, enrolled as a control in a pregnancy study. Sequences were derived from peripheral blood, sampled in the third trimester of pregnancy. This chain's CDR3 is CAWSVSGGFGNTIYF. CDR3 nucleotide sequence: TGTGCCTGGAGTGTCTCGGGGGGGTTTGGAAACACCATATATTTT.